This T cell receptor beta chain originates from a study of blood T cell repertoires in COVID-19. About the research overall: Both acute and convalescent COVID-19 samples were obtained from the United States, Italy and Spain.

TCRdb's table, derived via immunoSEQ multiplex PCR, lists solely in-frame clones and lacks some. The table has 190,000 or so clones, around 90% seen once. The CDR3 sequence is 14 residues long. Germline V gene sequence: CDR1 MNHEY, CDR2 SMNVEV (reference sequence). Trimming left V 5 bases short and J 0 bases short, with 5 bases between. The chain recombines TRBV27 with TRBJ2-6; D remains unclear. Sequencing was performed on PBMCs or T cells enriched from blood (not recorded which). The TCR comes from a woman aged 25 to 39 who had recovered from COVID-19. CDR3 nucleotides: TGTGCCAGCAGTCAGAACTCTGGGGCCAACGTCCTGACTTTC. This encodes CASSQNSGANVLTF.